Presented here are 16 T cell receptor beta chains from one specimen sequenced in a study of OX40 agonist ivuxolimab in advanced cancers. TCRdb's table, derived via immunoSEQ multiplex PCR, lists solely in-frame clones and lacks some. The table records approximately 38,000 clones, around four fifths of them present only once. The starting material was CD4+ or CD8+ T cells sorted from blood, obtained in a trial of the OX40 agonist ivuxolimab. The receptors come from an adult with an advanced solid tumor such as melanoma, head and neck, liver or kidney cancer.

The chain uses TRBV28 and TRBJ2-6; a possible D gene is TRBD2 (5 bases). The CDR3 sequence is 14 residues long. Per the germline V gene, CDR1 is MDHEN and CDR2 is SYDVKM. Trimming took 7 bases from V and 0 from J, leaving 7 bases between them. In DNA form, the CDR3 reads TGTGCCAGCAAAGGAGGCTCTGGGGCCAACGTCCTGACTTTC. Translating gives CASKGGSGANVLTF.

This rearrangement joins TRBV25-1 to TRBJ2-2; unclear D gene. The CDR3 runs 14 residues. Trimming took 1 base from V and 3 from J, leaving 6 bases between them. The germline V gene has CDR1 MGHDK and CDR2 SYGVNS. This chain's CDR3 is CASSELLHTGELFF. The CDR3 DNA follows: TGTGCCAGCAGTGAATTGCTACACACCGGGGAGCTGTTTTTT.

V gene TRBV18 combines with J gene TRBJ1-4, with D perhaps TRBD1 (5 bases). Between the trimmed V and J ends, which lost 2 bases and 0 bases, there was a span of 10 bases. Germline CDR1 and CDR2: KGHSH and LQKENI. CDR3 length equals 16 residues. The CDR3 protein is CASSPGTVATNEKLFF. The CDR3 coding sequence is TGTGCCAGCTCACCAGGGACCGTCGCAACTAATGAAAAACTGTTTTTT.

V and J are TRBV2 and TRBJ1-5; no definite D call. The CDR3 has 15 residues. The germline V gene has CDR1 SNHLY and CDR2 FYNNEI. V lost 3 bases and J lost 0, with 9 bases in between. As DNA, the CDR3 is TGTGCCAGCAGTGATGAAGTATATAGCAATCAGCCCCAGCATTTT. Amino acid sequence: CASSDEVYSNQPQHF.

In nucleotides, the CDR3 is TGCAGCGGGGGGACAGGGGTGAACACTGAAGCTTTCTTT. As protein: CSGGTGVNTEAFF. The rearrangement uses TRBV29-1 and TRBJ1-1, with 10 bases identical to TRBD1. The CDR3 runs 13 residues. Germline V gene sequence: CDR1 SQVTM, CDR2 ANQGSEA. V shed 7 bases, J shed 0 bases, and the junction held 2 bases outside the gene matches.

With respect to this clone: An end of the junction differs from the germline gene, which may be a read error. The chain links TRBV9 to TRBJ2-1; possible D gene TRBD1, 6 bases. Germline assignment: CDR1 SGDLS and CDR2 YYNGEE. This CDR3 is built from 16 residues. CDR3 in amino acids: CVSSALFGGRSDEQFF. The CDR3, as DNA: TGTGTCAGCAGCGCCCTTTTTGGGGGCAGAAGCGATGAGCAGTTCTTC.

This rearrangement joins TRBV5-5 to TRBJ1-5, with 10 bases that match TRBD1. This CDR3 region has 16 residues. Germline V gene lookup returns CDR1 SGHKS and CDR2 YYEKEE (reference sequence). Losses at the gene ends were 4 bases for V and 6 bases for J; bases not matched to a gene: 10. CDR3 protein: CASSPRRDRGIQPQHF. In DNA, the CDR3 is TGTGCCAGCAGCCCCCGCCGGGACAGGGGTATTCAGCCCCAGCATTTT.

V gene TRBV28 combines with J gene TRBJ1-1; tentative D call: TRBD1 (5 bases). Germline V CDR1 and CDR2: MDHEN, SYDVKM. This CDR3 spans 14 amino acids. V lost 10 bases and J lost 4, with 19 bases in between. CDR3 sequence (DNA): TGTGCCATCAAGCCCGGTGGGGGGTTCACTGAAGCTTTCTTT. The encoded protein is CAIKPGGGFTEAFF.

This rearrangement joins TRBV4-2 to TRBJ2-7, with D perhaps matching TRBD1 or TRBD2 (5 bases each). Germline CDR1 is LGHNA and CDR2 is YNFKEQ. Trimming took 0 bases from V and 0 from J, leaving 6 bases between them. The CDR3 loop spans 14 amino acids. Here the CDR3 reads CASSQEGDSYEQYF. In DNA, the CDR3 is TGTGCCAGCAGCCAAGAGGGGGACTCCTACGAGCAGTACTTC.

The gene calls are TRBV19 and TRBJ1-6, with 7 bases lining up with TRBD1. With V trimmed by 8 bases and J by 7 bases, 11 bases remained unmatched. In germline, CDR1 is LNHDA, CDR2 SQIVND (reference sequence). The CDR3 loop spans 15 amino acids. CDR3 sequence reads: CASSIRPGQNSPLHF. CDR3 DNA sequence: TGTGCCAGTTCAATACGCCCGGGACAGAATTCACCCCTCCACTTT.

The chain has TRBV9 and TRBJ1-2; 8 bases line up with TRBD1. J gave up 3 bases and V 5 bases, and 9 bases lay outside the gene matches. The germline V gene has CDR1 SGDLS and CDR2 YYNGEE. The length of the CDR3 is 15 residues. The CDR3 coding sequence is TGTGCCAGCAGACCTCACCCGGGACAGGACTATGGCTACACCTTC. It is translated as CASRPHPGQDYGYTF.

The chain combines TRBV19 with TRBJ1-3; no clear D. Germline V gene data show CDR1 as LNHDA and CDR2 as SQIVND (reference sequence). The CDR3 spans 15 residues. Trimming left V 4 bases short and J 2 bases short, with 12 bases between. The CDR3: CASSTGSRAGNTIYF. In DNA, the CDR3 is TGTGCCAGTAGTACCGGATCGAGGGCTGGAAACACCATATATTTT. Full variable domain (rest looked up from reference TRBV19 and TRBJ1-3): DGGITQSPKYLFRKEGQNVTLSCEQNLNHDAMYWYRQDPGQGLRLIYYSQIVNDFQKGDIAEGYSVSREKKESFPLTVTSAQKNPTAFYLCASSTGSRAGNTIYFGEGSWLTVV.

This clone was observed a handful of times. The rearrangement links TRBV6-5 to TRBJ1-6; 9 bases line up with TRBD1. Germline CDR1 is MNHEY and CDR2 is SVGAGI. This CDR3 has 14 amino acids. After removal of 6 bases from V and 7 bases from J, the junction contained 4 bases not matched to a gene. The CDR3: CASSYTGGNSPLHF. In DNA, the CDR3 is TGTGCCAGCAGCTATACAGGGGGCAATTCACCCCTCCACTTT.

The chain links TRBV19 to TRBJ1-3, with a tentative D call TRBD1 (5 bases). The germline V gene has CDR1 LNHDA and CDR2 SQIVND (reference sequence). There are 15 residues in the CDR3. V was shortened by 7 bases and J by 2 bases, with 15 bases between the two germline ends. The CDR3 DNA is TGTGCCAGTACCAGGGCTGGGGACGCTGGAAACACCATATATTTT. Amino acid sequence: CASTRAGDAGNTIYF.

The V gene is TRBV30, the J gene TRBJ1-1; 7 nucleotides align to TRBD1. The length of the CDR3 is 14 residues. Germline trimming cut 3 bases from V and 1 base from J; bases unmatched to any gene: 5. Germline assignment: CDR1 GTSNPN and CDR2 SVGIG (reference sequence). The CDR3 reads CAWRPQGGNTEAFF. The DNA for the CDR3 is TGTGCCTGGAGGCCCCAGGGGGGGAACACTGAAGCTTTCTTT.

This clone was counted a single time. The CDR3, as DNA: TGTGCCAGCAGCTTAAGGGGGGACAGGGCGGGTGAGCAGTTCTTC. Amino acids: CASSLRGDRAGEQFF. The chain employs TRBV7-2 and TRBJ2-1, with 9 bases identical to TRBD1. V trimming: 2 bases; J trimming: 9 bases; junction bases outside the gene matches: 8. The CDR3 spans 15 residues. Germline V gene sequence: CDR1 SGHTA, CDR2 FQGNSA.